The 2 T cell receptor beta chains below all came from one sample that was sequenced in a study of beta chain features in type 1 diabetes. Since all of the isolated RNA was reverse transcribed, expressed TCRB transcripts were what got sequenced. Profiling relied on immunoSEQ multiplex PCR, and the TCRdb table lists in-frame clones only, not all of them. The sample includes around 500,000 clones, approximately 30% of them seen just once. Material: naive CD4+ T cells from blood. Every receptor here comes from a man between 18 and 29 years old in good health.

The V gene is TRBV7-2, the J gene TRBJ2-3; tentatively, D is TRBD2 (6 bases). The CDR3 runs to 15 residues. V was cut by 2 bases and J by 2 bases, with 11 bases left in between. From germline, CDR1 is SGHTA and CDR2 FQGNSA. The CDR3, as DNA: TGTGCCAGCAGCTTATCGGGACTCGCCACAGATACGCAGTATTTT. Protein: CASSLSGLATDTQYF.

The V call is TRBV29-1, the J call TRBJ1-1; D not certain. From germline, CDR1 is SQVTM and CDR2 ANQGSEA. V dropped 5 bases and J dropped 2 bases, with 12 bases sitting between them. CDR3 length equals 13 residues. In DNA form, the CDR3 reads TGCAGCGTTCGGGCGGACTTTAACACTGAAGCTTTCTTT. Translating gives CSVRADFNTEAFF.